The next 10 T cell receptor beta chains were all read from a single sample in a study of T cells expressing NK-cell markers. After re-calling the 5' RACE reads, TCRdb lists one entry per CDR3 protein, DNA absent. The sample totals 500,000 to 600,000 distinct CDR3 sequences. The sequencing sample was made of blood T cells: a sorted CD56 or NKG2C T cell subset, CD4+ or CD8+ T cells, or bulk PBMC T cells (not recorded which). Source of these receptors: a man younger than 35 in good health.

The CDR3 region is CSADRDRGRETQYF. The genes are TRBV20-1 and TRBJ2-5; the D call from TCRdb, TRBD1, cannot be confirmed without DNA. CDR3 length: 14 residues. Germline loops: CDR1 DFQATT, CDR2 SNEGSKA (reference sequence).

The V call is TRBV28, the J call TRBJ1-2. Germline values: CDR1 MDHEN, CDR2 SYDVKM. This CDR3 contains 11 residues. CDR3 in amino acids: CASSMWYGYTF.

This chain joins TRBV24-1 and TRBJ2-1; TCRdb calls TRBD2, which cannot be checked without DNA. The CDR3 runs 14 residues. Germline CDR1 KGHDR, CDR2 SFDVKD. This CDR3 is CATSELAGEYEQFF.

Here the CDR3 reads CASSSDTGGGRTGELFF. The V gene is TRBV21-1, the J gene TRBJ2-2; TCRdb's D call, TRBD1, is unchecked because there is no DNA. TRBV21-1 is designated a pseudogene. CDR3 length equals 17 residues.

The chain is built from TRBV7-2 and TRBJ2-5; there is no DNA to check the TCRdb D call of TRBD2. The CDR3 consists of 15 residues. Germline V gene sequence: CDR1 SGHTA, CDR2 FQGNSA. The CDR3 spells CASSRNPGGPETQYF. Combining the CDR3 with reference TRBV7-2 and TRBJ2-5 gives the whole variable domain GAGVSQSPSNKVTEKGKDVELRCDPISGHTALYWYRQSLGQGLEFLIYFQGNSAPDKSGLPSDRFSAERTGGSVSTLTIQRTQQEDSAVYLCASSRNPGGPETQYFGPGTRLLVL.

The chain recombines TRBV20-1 with TRBJ1-3. This CDR3 contains 14 residues. CDR1 is DFQATT, CDR2 SNEGSKA, per germline (reference sequence). CDR3 sequence reads: CSARKTISGNTIYF.

The chain uses TRBV11-2 and TRBJ2-2. There are 14 residues in the CDR3. Per germline, CDR1 SGHAT and CDR2 FQNNGV. CDR3 loop: CASSFGSRTGELFF. Looking up the rest from reference TRBV11-2 and TRBJ2-2 gives the full variable domain: EAGVAQSPRYKIIEKRQSVAFWCNPISGHATLYWYQQILGQGPKLLIQFQNNGVVDDSQLPKDRFSAERLKGVDSTLKIQPAKLEDSAVYLCASSFGSRTGELFFGEGSRLTVL.

The chain couples TRBV12-3 or TRBV12-4 to TRBJ2-1; the D gene TCRdb calls, TRBD1, cannot be checked with no DNA. This CDR3 has 12 amino acids. This CDR3 reads CASTPSGNEQFF.

CDR3 sequence: CASKGRYSGNTIYF. The V gene is TRBV28, the J gene TRBJ1-3; TCRdb proposes TRBD1, but this gene call is untestable without DNA. Germline values: CDR1 MDHEN, CDR2 SYDVKM. The CDR3 length is 14 residues.

The J gene is TRBJ1-2, the V gene TRBV10-3. The CDR3 has 13 residues. The V gene's germline CDR1 is ENHRY and CDR2 SYGVKD. The CDR3 reads CAISPQRIYGYTF.